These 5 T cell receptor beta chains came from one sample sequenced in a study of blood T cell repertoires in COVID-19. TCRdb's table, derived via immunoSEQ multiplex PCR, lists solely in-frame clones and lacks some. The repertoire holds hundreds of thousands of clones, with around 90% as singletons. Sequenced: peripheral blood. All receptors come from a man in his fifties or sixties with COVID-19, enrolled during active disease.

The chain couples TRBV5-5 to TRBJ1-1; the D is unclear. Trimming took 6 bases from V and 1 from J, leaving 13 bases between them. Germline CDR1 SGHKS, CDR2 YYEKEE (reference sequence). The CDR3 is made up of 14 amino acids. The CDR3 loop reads CASTISRGNTEAFF. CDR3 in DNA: TGTGCCAGCACTATTAGTAGAGGGAACACTGAAGCTTTCTTT.

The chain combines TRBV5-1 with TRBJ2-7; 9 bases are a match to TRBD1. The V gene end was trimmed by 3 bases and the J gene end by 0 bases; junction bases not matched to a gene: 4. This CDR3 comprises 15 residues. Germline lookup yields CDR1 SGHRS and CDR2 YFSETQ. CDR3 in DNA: TGCGCCAGCAGCTGGGGGGACAGGGACTCCTACGAGCAGTACTTC. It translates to CASSWGDRDSYEQYF.

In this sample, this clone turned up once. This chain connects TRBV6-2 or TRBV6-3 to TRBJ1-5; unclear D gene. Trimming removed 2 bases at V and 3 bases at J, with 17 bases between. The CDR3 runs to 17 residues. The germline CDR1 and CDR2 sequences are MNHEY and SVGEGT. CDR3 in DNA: TGTGCCAGCAGTTACGGGCAATCGGGGAAGGTCAATCAGCCCCAGCATTTT. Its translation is CASSYGQSGKVNQPQHF.

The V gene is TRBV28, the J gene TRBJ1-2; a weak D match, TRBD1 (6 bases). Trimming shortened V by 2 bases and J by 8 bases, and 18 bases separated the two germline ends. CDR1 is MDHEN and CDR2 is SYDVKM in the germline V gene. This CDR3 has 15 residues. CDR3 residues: CASSLKGGGTKGYTF. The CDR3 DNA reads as TGTGCCAGCAGTTTAAAAGGAGGGGGGACTAAGGGCTACACCTTC.

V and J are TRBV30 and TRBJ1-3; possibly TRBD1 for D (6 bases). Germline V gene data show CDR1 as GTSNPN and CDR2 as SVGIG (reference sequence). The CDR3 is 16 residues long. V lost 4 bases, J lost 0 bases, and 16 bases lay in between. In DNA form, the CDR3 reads TGTGCCTGGATGGGAAGCTGGACAGTCTCTGGAAACACCATATATTTT. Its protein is CAWMGSWTVSGNTIYF.